This T cell receptor (beta chain) was observed in a study of technical replicates of blood from several donors. Only in-frame clones appear in the TCRdb table, and some are missing; sequencing was by immunoSEQ multiplex PCR. In the table there are about 68,000 clones, about 97% of which are singletons. Looked up from germline, CDR1 is MDHEN and CDR2 is SYDVKM. J gave up 8 bases and V 6 bases, and 8 bases lay outside the gene matches. There are 13 residues in the CDR3. The chain couples TRBV28 to TRBJ1-1, with TRBD1 matching over 8 bases. Sample: T cells isolated from PBMCs. The source is a human donor in good health. The CDR3 DNA follows: TGTGCCAGCAGCTTCCGACGGACAGGGGAAGCTTTCTTT. It is translated as CASSFRRTGEAFF.